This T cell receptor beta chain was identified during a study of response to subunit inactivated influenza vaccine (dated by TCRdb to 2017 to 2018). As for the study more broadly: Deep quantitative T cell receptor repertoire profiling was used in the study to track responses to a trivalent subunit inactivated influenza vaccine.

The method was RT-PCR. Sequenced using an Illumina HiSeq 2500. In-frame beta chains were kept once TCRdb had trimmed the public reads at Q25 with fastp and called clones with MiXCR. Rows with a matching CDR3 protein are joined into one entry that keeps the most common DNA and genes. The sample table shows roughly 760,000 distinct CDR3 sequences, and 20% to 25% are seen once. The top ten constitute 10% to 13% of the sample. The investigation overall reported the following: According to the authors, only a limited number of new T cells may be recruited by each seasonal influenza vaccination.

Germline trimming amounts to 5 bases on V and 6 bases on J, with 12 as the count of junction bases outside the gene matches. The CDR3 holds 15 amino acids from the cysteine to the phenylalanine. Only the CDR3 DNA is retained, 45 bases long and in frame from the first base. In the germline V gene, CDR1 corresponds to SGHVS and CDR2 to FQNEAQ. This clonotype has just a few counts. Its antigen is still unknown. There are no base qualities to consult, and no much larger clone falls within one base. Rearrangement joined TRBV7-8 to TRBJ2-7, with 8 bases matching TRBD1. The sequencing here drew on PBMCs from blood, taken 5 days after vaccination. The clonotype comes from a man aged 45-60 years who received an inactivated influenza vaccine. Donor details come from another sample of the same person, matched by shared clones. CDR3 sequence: CASSTRWTGTVEQYF. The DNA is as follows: TGTGCCAGCAGCACCAGATGGACAGGGACGGTCGAGCAGTACTTC.